These 7 T cell receptor beta chains were all obtained from the same sample, sequenced in a study of identical twins. TCRdb used MiXCR to reprocess the 5' RACE reads, holding one entry per CDR3 protein. The sample lists 300,000 or so distinct CDR3 sequences, more than 8% occurring once. These data were also filed under a second study, of yellow fever vaccine responses in identical twins.

The specimen sequenced was CD8+ T cells sorted from blood. These receptors all stem from a woman in her late teens or twenties in good health.

In its sample, this clonotype was seen many times. The chain links TRBV12-5 to TRBJ2-1; TRBD1 agrees at 10 bases. The germline V gene encodes CDR1 LGHNT and CDR2 FRNRAP. V gave up 6 bases and J gave up 8 bases; unmatched junction bases: 10. The CDR3 length is 15 residues. The CDR3: CASGRAGTGEDEQFF. DNA for the CDR3: TGTGCTAGTGGCCGGGCCGGGACAGGGGAGGATGAGCAGTTCTTC.

This chain connects TRBV3-1 to TRBJ1-2; a weak D match, TRBD1 (6 bases). The CDR3 runs to 14 residues. V lost 0 bases and J lost 4, with 9 bases in between. Germline CDR1 reads LGHDT; CDR2 reads YNNKEL (reference sequence). The CDR3 loop is CASSQDQGIYGYTF. CDR3 nucleotide sequence: TGTGCCAGCAGCCAAGATCAGGGGATCTATGGCTACACCTTC.

This clonotype showed up many times. The chain links TRBV7-3 to TRBJ1-5; 7 nucleotides align to TRBD1. The ends lost 5 bases at V and 5 bases at J; junction bases unmatched: 3. This CDR3 spans 13 amino acids. Looked up from germline, CDR1 is SGHTA and CDR2 is FQGTGA. CDR3 amino acids: CASSVTGDQPQHF. Here the CDR3 DNA reads TGTGCCAGCAGCGTTACAGGGGATCAGCCCCAGCATTTT.

This rearrangement joins TRBV7-9 to TRBJ1-1, with D perhaps matching TRBD1 (5 bases). This CDR3 spans 16 amino acids. Per the germline V gene, CDR1 is SEHNR and CDR2 is FQNEAQ (reference sequence). V was clipped by 1 base and J by 0 bases, with 12 bases between them. CDR3 residues: CASSLERLTVNTEAFF. DNA for the CDR3: TGTGCCAGCAGCTTAGAGCGCCTGACAGTGAACACTGAAGCTTTCTTT.

This clonotype was recorded a few times. The chain has TRBV20-1 and TRBJ2-1; 10 bases match TRBD2. V lost 6 bases, J lost 9 bases, and 8 bases stayed unmatched. The CDR3 has 13 residues. Germline CDR1 is DFQATT and CDR2 is SNEGSKA (reference sequence). CDR3 in amino acids: CSARRGLAAEQFF. The DNA of the CDR3 is TGCAGTGCCCGCCGAGGACTAGCGGCTGAGCAGTTCTTC.

This clonotype was observed many times. The genes are TRBV12-3 or TRBV12-4 and TRBJ2-3, with TRBD2 as a possible D gene (5 bases). With 3 bases removed from V and 6 bases from J, the gap between germline ends came to 16 bases. There are 15 residues in the CDR3. Written as DNA, the CDR3 is TGTGCCAGCAGTTTCCCGCGCTGGGAGCAGGATACGCAGTATTTT. Translating it yields CASSFPRWEQDTQYF.

The rearrangement uses TRBV11-1 and TRBJ2-1; 12 positions agree with TRBD1. The trim removed 4 bases at V and 4 bases at J, leaving 20 bases unmatched. The CDR3 consists of 21 residues. The germline CDR1 and CDR2 sequences are SGHAT and FQDESV (reference sequence). In DNA form, the CDR3 reads TGTGCCAGCAGCTCCCCCAGGGACAGGGGGCGACCGGGAGGGCCGTACAATGAGCAGTTCTTC. Amino acids: CASSSPRDRGRPGGPYNEQFF.